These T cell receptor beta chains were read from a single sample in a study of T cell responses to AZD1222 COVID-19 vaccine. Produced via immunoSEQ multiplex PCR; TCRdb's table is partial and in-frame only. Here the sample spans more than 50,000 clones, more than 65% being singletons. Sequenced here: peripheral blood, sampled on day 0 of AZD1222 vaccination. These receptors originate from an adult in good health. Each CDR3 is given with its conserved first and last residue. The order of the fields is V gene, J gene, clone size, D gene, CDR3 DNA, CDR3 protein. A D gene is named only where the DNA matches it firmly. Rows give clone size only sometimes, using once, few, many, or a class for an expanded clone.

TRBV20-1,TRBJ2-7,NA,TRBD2,TGCAGTGCTAGTCCAAGCGGGACTTCGAGCTACGAGCAGTACTTC,CSASPSGTSSYEQYF
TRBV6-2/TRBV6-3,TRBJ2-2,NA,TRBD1,TGTGCCAGCAGTTACTCGTATGCCTATGACAGGGGGATTTCGAACACCGGGGAGCTGTTTTTT,CASSYSYAYDRGISNTGELFF
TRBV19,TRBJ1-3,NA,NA,TGTGCCAGTAGTATCAATTTTATGGCTGGAAACACCATATATTTT,CASSINFMAGNTIYF
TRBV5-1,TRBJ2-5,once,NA,TGCGCCAGCAGCTTGGGGGGGCTTGTCCAAGAGACCCAGTACTTC,CASSLGGLVQETQYF
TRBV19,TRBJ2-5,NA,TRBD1,TGTGCCAGTAGTATGGGACAGGGCGTGGAGACCCAGTACTTC,CASSMGQGVETQYF
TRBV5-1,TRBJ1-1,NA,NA,TGCGCCAGCAGCTTGGATCCCCCAGCGATGAACACTGAAGCTTTCTTT,CASSLDPPAMNTEAFF
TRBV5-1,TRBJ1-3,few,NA,TGCGCCAGCAGCGAGGGAAACACCATATATTTT,CASSEGNTIYF
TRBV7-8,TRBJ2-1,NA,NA,TGTGCCAGCAGCTTAGGACACTACAATGAGCAGTTCTTC,CASSLGHYNEQFF
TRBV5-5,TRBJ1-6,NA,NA,TGTGCCAGCAGCCTGGACGGACTGAATTCACCCCTCCACTTT,CASSLDGLNSPLHF
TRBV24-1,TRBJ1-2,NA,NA,TGTGCCACCAGTGATTTGCAGCATGGCTACACCTTC,CATSDLQHGYTF
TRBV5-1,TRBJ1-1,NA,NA,TGCGCCAGCACCGAGGACACTTCCACTGAAGCTTTCTTT,CASTEDTSTEAFF
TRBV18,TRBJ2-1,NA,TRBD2,TGTGCCAGCTCACCACAGCGGGGGGGATATGAGCAGTTCTTC,CASSPQRGGYEQFF
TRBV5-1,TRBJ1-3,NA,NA,TGCGCCAGCAGCTTGGGGGAGGAACCTGGAAACACCATATATTTT,CASSLGEEPGNTIYF
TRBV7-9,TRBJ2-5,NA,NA,TGTGCCAGCAGCTTAGGGGCGTCAGGACAAGAGACCCAGTACTTC,CASSLGASGQETQYF
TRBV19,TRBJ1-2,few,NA,TGTGCCAGTAGTATTGCCCGGCAAGCTAACTATGGCTACACCTTC,CASSIARQANYGYTF
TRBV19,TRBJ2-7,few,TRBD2,TGTGCCAGTAGTATCACCGGGACTAGCGGGAACGAGCAGTACTTC,CASSITGTSGNEQYF
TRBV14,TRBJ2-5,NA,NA,TGTGCCAGCAGCGAAGGGGCTGAGACCCAGTACTTC,CASSEGAETQYF
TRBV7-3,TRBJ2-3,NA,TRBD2,TGTGCCAGCAGCTTCAGTGGGAGGGACACAGATACGCAGTATTTT,CASSFSGRDTDTQYF
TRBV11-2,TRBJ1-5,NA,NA,TGTGCCAGCAGCCCCCTTGGTAGTCTACCCCAGCATTTT,CASSPLGSLPQHF
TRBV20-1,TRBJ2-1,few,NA,TGCAGTGCTCGGGACGACCTAAGGCAGTTCTTC,CSARDDLRQFF
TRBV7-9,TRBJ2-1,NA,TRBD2,TGTGCCAGCAGCCAAACTAGCGCGTCGACCGGTCTTTATAATGAGCAGTTCTTC,CASSQTSASTGLYNEQFF
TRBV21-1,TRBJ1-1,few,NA,TGTGCCAGCAGCAAAGAGAAAAGGAACACTGAAGCTTTCTTT,CASSKEKRNTEAFF
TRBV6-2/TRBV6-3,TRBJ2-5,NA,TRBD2,TGTGCCAGCAGCGGGACTAGCGGAGAGACCCAGTACTTC,CASSGTSGETQYF
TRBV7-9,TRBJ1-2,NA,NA,TGTGCCAGCAGCTTCGCTCGTCTCTCCTATGGCTACACCTTC,CASSFARLSYGYTF
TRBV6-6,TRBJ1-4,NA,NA,TGTGCCAGCAGTTACGCCGGGAATGGAGAAAAACTGTTTTTT,CASSYAGNGEKLFF
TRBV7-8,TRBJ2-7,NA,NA,TGTGCCAGCAGCAACCGGGTCTCCTACGAGCAGTACTTC,CASSNRVSYEQYF
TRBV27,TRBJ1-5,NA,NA,TGTGCCAGCAGTTCCCAATACAGGGATAGGCAGCCCCAGCATTTT,CASSSQYRDRQPQHF
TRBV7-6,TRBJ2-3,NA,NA,TGTGCCAGCAGCTCACAATCCGGGACACGGGATACGCAGTATTTT,CASSSQSGTRDTQYF
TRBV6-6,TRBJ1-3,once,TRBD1,TGTGCCAGCAGCCACTGGGACACAGGCACAGGGGGCTTTTCTGGAAACACCATATATTTT,CASSHWDTGTGGFSGNTIYF
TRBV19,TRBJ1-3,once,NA,TGTGCCAGTACCCCGGGATCTTCTGGAAACACCATATATTTT,CASTPGSSGNTIYF
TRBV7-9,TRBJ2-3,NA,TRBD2,TGTGCCAGCAGCTCCGGACTAGCGGGGAACACAGATACGCAGTATTTT,CASSSGLAGNTDTQYF
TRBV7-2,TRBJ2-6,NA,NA,TGTGCCAGCAGCCCCCGGTTGGGGACTGGGGCCAACGTCCTGACTTTC,CASSPRLGTGANVLTF
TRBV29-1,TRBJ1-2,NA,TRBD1,TGCAGCGTTGGCCGGGACAGGGGAGACTATGGCTACACCTTC,CSVGRDRGDYGYTF
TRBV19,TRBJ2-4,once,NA,TGTGCCAGTACCCAGGGTATAGCCAAAAACATTCAGTACTTC,CASTQGIAKNIQYF
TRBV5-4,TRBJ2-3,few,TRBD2,TGTGCCAGCAGCTTGGCGGGAGCGGGGTCTTCTTATACGCAGTATTTT,CASSLAGAGSSYTQYF
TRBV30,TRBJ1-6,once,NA,TGTGCCTGGGGGATGACACCCCTCCACTTT,CAWGMTPLHF
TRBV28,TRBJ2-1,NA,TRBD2,TGTGCCAGCCCGACTAGCGGGAGTGGTAGTGAGCAGTTCTTC,CASPTSGSGSEQFF
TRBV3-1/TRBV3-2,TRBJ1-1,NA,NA,TGTGCCAGCAGCCCTCTTATGGGAGTCACTGAAGCTTTCTTT,CASSPLMGVTEAFF
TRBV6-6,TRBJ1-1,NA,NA,TGTGCCAGCAGTAGGGCGTTTGAGGCTTTCTTT,CASSRAFEAFF
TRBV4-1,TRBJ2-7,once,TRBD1,TGCGCCAGCAGCCCGACAGGGTACGAGCAGTACTTC,CASSPTGYEQYF
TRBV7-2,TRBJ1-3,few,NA,TGTGCCAGCAGCCACCCGACAGATTACTCTGGAAACACCATATATTTT,CASSHPTDYSGNTIYF
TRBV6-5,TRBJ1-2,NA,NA,TGTGCCAGCGGGGCCTGGGGGAACTATGGCTACACCTTC,CASGAWGNYGYTF
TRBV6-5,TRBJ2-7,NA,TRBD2,TGTGCCAGCAGTCTCCACGGGAGGGGACATTACGAGCAGTACTTC,CASSLHGRGHYEQYF
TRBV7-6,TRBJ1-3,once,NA,TGTGCCAGCAGCTTACTCCCTCCCGCGACGACCACCAGCTCTGGAAACACCATATATTTT,CASSLLPPATTTSSGNTIYF